This T cell receptor beta chain was sequenced for a study of tumor and adjacent non-tumor tissue in lung cancer. The wider study: Stage I to III disease affected 9 to 10 men and about five women aged about 31 to 80.

Three rounds of nested PCR, following a modified ARM-PCR protocol, produced the TCRbeta library. TCRdb reanalysed the multiplex PCR reads using MiXCR and keeps one entry per CDR3 protein. The repertoire holds 60,000 to 90,000 distinct CDR3 sequences, with around four fifths as singletons. The CDR3 runs 14 residues. Germline assignment: CDR1 MNHEY and CDR2 SVGAGI. This sample's RNA came from whole unsorted tissue. Between August and November 2014, newly diagnosed, chemotherapy-naive lung cancer patients underwent thoracic surgery in China. Sequences were obtained from lung tumor tissue. The rearrangement links TRBV6-5 to TRBJ2-5; 7 nucleotides align to TRBD1. The TCR comes from a woman in her fifties or sixties with non-small cell lung cancer. DNA of the CDR3: TGTGCAAGCGGTGTTCAGGGGGATCGTGAGACCCAGTACTTC. Translating gives CASGVQGDRETQYF.